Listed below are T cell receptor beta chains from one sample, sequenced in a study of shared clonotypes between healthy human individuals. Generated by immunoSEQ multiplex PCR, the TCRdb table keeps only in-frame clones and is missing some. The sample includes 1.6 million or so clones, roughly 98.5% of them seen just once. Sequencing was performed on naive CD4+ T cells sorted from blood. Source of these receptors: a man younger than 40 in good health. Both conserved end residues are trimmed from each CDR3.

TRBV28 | ASRDTVQETQY
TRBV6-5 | ASSSGTRSGNEQF
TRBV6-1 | ANGVQGGGQPQH
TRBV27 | ASSRGTGGVRIGRNTEAF
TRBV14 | ASSPGAPAKTQY
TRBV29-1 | SVDGMVDTGELF
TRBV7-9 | ASSSGLFEKLF
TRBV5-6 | ASSTSSNQPQH
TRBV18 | ASSHRGKAGELF
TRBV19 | ASSPGLQETQY
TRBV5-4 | ASSWGTDSETQY
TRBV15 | ATSPLTRATSGRAGAYNEQF
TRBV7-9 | ASSLEAGLAPEQY
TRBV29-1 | SVGQGYGYT